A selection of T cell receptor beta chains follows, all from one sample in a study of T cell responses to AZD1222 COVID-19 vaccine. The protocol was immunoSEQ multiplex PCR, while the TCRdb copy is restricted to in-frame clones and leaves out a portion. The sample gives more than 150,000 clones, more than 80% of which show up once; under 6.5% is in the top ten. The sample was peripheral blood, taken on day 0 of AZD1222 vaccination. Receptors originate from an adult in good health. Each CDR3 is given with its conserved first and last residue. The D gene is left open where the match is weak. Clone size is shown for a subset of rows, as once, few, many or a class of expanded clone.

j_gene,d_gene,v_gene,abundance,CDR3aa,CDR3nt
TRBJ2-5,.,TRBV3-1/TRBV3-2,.,CASSQTPQETQYF,TGTGCCAGCAGCCAAACCCCCCAGGAGACCCAGTACTTC
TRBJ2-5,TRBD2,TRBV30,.,CAWNPSGQETQYF,TGTGCCTGGAACCCTAGCGGGCAAGAGACCCAGTACTTC
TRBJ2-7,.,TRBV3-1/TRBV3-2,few,CASSRHRLEQYF,TGTGCCAGCAGCCGCCACCGACTGGAGCAGTACTTC
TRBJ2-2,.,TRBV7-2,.,CASSLRRETGELFF,TGTGCCAGCAGCTTAAGGCGCGAGACCGGGGAGCTGTTTTTT
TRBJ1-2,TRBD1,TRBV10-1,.,CASNPGQGASGYGYTF,TGCGCCAGCAACCCGGGACAGGGGGCGTCCGGCTATGGCTACACCTTC
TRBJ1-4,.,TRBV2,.,CASSLQGSTNEKLFF,TGTGCCAGCAGTTTACAGGGATCAACTAATGAAAAACTGTTTTTT
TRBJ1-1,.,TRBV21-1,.,CASSKARQGKNTEAFF,TGTGCCAGCAGCAAAGCGAGGCAGGGGAAGAACACTGAAGCTTTCTTT
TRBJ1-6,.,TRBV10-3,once,CAANQGLYSPLHF,TGTGCCGCCAACCAGGGGCTGTATTCACCCCTCCACTTT
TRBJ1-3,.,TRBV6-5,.,CASSPDGGSGNTIYF,TGTGCCAGCAGCCCGGATGGGGGTTCTGGAAACACCATATATTTT
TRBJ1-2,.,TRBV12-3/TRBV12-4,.,CASSLGDNGYTF,TGTGCCAGCAGTTTGGGGGACAATGGCTACACCTTC
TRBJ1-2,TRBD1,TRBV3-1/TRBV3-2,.,CASSQTDRAEGYTF,TGTGCCAGCAGCCAAACGGACAGGGCGGAGGGCTACACCTTC
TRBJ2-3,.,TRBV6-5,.,CASSYSRGSTDTQYF,TGTGCCAGCAGTTACTCACGGGGGAGCACAGATACGCAGTATTTT
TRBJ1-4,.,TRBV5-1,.,CASKGEKLFF,TGCGCCAGCAAGGGTGAAAAACTGTTTTTT
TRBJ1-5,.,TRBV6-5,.,CASSTGLYSNQPQHF,TGTGCCAGCAGCACTGGACTGTATAGCAATCAGCCCCAGCATTTT
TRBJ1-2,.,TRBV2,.,CASSESRANYGYTF,TGTGCCAGCAGTGAAAGCAGGGCTAACTATGGCTACACCTTC
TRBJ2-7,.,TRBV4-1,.,CASSQARSSYEQYF,TGCGCCAGCAGCCAAGCGCGCAGCTCCTACGAGCAGTACTTC
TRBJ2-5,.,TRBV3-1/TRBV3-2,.,CASSPRWGSETQYF,TGTGCCAGCAGCCCCCGGTGGGGGTCGGAGACCCAGTACTTC
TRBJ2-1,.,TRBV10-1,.,CARGPGLPWDEQFF,TGCGCCAGGGGGCCGGGACTGCCCTGGGATGAGCAGTTCTTC
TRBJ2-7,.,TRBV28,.,CASRSASSYEQYF,TGTGCCAGCAGGAGTGCGAGCTCCTACGAGCAGTACTTC
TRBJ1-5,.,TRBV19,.,CASSIAGPQHF,TGTGCCAGTAGTATAGCTGGGCCCCAGCATTTT
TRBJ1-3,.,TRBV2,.,CASSERAAGRSGNTIYF,TGTGCCAGCAGTGAAAGGGCCGCTGGCCGCTCTGGAAACACCATATATTTT
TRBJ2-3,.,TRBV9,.,CASSSGGGVGADTQYF,TGTGCCAGCAGCTCCGGCGGCGGGGTTGGTGCAGATACGCAGTATTTT
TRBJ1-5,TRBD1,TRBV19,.,CASSSPDRGGNQPQHF,TGTGCCAGTAGCTCCCCCGACAGGGGCGGCAATCAGCCCCAGCATTTT
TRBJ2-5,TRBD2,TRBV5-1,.,CASSLRRGGETQYF,TGCGCCAGCAGCTTGAGGCGGGGGGGAGAGACCCAGTACTTC
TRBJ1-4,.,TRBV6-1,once,CASSERSAGNEKLFF,TGTGCCAGCAGTGAACGATCGGCGGGGAATGAAAAACTGTTTTTT
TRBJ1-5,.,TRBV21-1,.,CASSKGQPGREDYSNQPQHF,TGTGCCAGCAGCAAAGGGCAGCCGGGTAGAGAAGATTATAGCAATCAGCCCCAGCATTTT
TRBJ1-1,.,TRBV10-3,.,CAISEGRREGTEAFF,TGTGCCATCAGTGAGGGACGCAGGGAGGGGACTGAAGCTTTCTTT
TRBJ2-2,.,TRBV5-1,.,CASSLVRGPTNTGELFF,TGCGCCAGCAGCTTGGTTCGGGGGCCTACGAACACCGGGGAGCTGTTTTTT
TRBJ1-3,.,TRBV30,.,CAWGNSGNTIYF,TGTGCCTGGGGGAACTCTGGAAACACCATATATTTT
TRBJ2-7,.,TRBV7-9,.,CASSSGEILVF,TGTGCCAGCAGCTCCGGCGAGATTTTGGTCTTC
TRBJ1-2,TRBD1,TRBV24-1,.,CATSEADRGDYGYTF,TGTGCCACCAGTGAAGCGGACAGGGGGGACTATGGCTACACCTTC
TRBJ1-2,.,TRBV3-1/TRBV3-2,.,CASSQGYTAGTGYTF,TGTGCCAGCAGCCAAGGATACACGGCGGGGACTGGCTACACCTTC
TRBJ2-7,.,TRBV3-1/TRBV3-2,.,CASSPQGQPPYEQYF,TGTGCCAGCAGCCCTCAGGGGCAGCCTCCCTACGAGCAGTACTTC
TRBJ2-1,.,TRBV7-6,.,CASSLEGTQNNEQFF,TGTGCCAGCAGCTTAGAAGGGACACAAAACAATGAGCAGTTCTTC
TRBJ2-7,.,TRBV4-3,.,CASSPGVDSYEQYF,TGCGCCAGCAGCCCCGGAGTTGACAGCTACGAGCAGTACTTC
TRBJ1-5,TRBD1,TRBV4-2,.,CASSQDPRGTATPPVFFF,TGTGCCAGCAGCCAAGATCCTCGGGGGACAGCTACCCCCCCCGTGTTTTTCTTT
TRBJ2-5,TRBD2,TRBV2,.,CASRRETSMQTQYF,TGTGCCAGCAGACGCGAGACTAGCATGCAGACCCAGTACTTC
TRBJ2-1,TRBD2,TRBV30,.,CAWSLLAGGPGEQFF,TGTGCCTGGAGTTTATTAGCGGGAGGGCCCGGTGAGCAGTTCTTC
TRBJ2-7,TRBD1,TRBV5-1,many,CASSLDRAGGYDEQYF,TGCGCCAGCAGCTTGGATAGAGCAGGGGGCTATGACGAGCAGTACTTC
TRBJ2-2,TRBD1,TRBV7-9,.,CASRSGQGDTGELFF,TGTGCCAGCCGGTCGGGGCAGGGGGACACCGGGGAGCTGTTTTTT
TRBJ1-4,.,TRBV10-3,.,CAISLGANEKLFF,TGTGCCATATCATTAGGAGCTAATGAAAAACTGTTTTTT
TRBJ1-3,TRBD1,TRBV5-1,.,CASSLVPGQAFSGNTIYF,TGCGCCAGCAGCTTGGTCCCGGGACAGGCATTCTCTGGAAACACCATATATTTT
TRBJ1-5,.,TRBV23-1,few,CASSQSRYVSGSSNQPQHF,TGCGCCAGCAGTCAATCTCGGTACGTATCAGGGAGTAGCAATCAGCCCCAGCATTTT
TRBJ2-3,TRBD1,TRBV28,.,CASSDRDRGHLTDTQYF,TGTGCCAGCAGTGACCGGGACAGGGGGCATCTCACAGATACGCAGTATTTT
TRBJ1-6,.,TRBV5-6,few,CASSPTGLDSPLHF,TGTGCCAGCAGCCCTACAGGGTTGGATTCACCCCTCCACTTT